The source of this TCR beta chain is a study of blood T cell repertoires in COVID-19. On the study more broadly: T cells, B-cell-depleted T cells, or PBMCs supplied cDNA or gDNA.

In the authors' methods: Reference gene primer amplification yielded estimated nucleated cell counts. This table comes from immunoSEQ multiplex PCR, and its TCRdb copy is limited to in-frame clones, with some not included. For V, J and clone size, that table is used; D and trimming come from the DNA. The sample has some 120,000 clones; approximately 85% are singletons. This clone was seen a few times. Seattle patients were enrolled while actively infected and followed longitudinally. Germline CDR1 reads SGHAT; CDR2 reads FQNNGV. This CDR3 has 13 residues. V was pared by 10 bases and J by 7 bases, with 6 bases of the junction left unmatched.

The source is an elderly woman with COVID-19, enrolled during active disease. The sequenced sample consisted of peripheral blood. The rearrangement uses TRBV11-2 and TRBJ2-1; 11 bases map to TRBD2. CDR3 nucleotide sequence: TGTGCCACTAGGGCTAGCGGGAGGAATGAGCAGTTCTTC. Translating it yields CATRASGRNEQFF.